The source of this TCR beta chain is a study of blood T cell repertoires in COVID-19. Study in general: Sources were T cells, B-cell-depleted T cells, or PBMCs; the material itself was cDNA or gDNA.

CDR1 and CDR2 from the germline V gene are MNHNY and SVGAGI (reference sequence). V was trimmed by 7 bases and J by 6 bases, leaving 18 bases between them. This CDR3 contains 14 residues. Measured with immunoSEQ multiplex PCR; TCRdb has only the in-frame clones, and not every one. Of about 59,000 clones in the sample, roughly 78% are singletons; the top ten hold over 3%. This chain joins TRBV6-6 and TRBJ1-1, with D tentatively TRBD1 (6 bases). Sequenced material: peripheral blood. This receptor was taken from a man in his 60s with acute or convalescent COVID-19. The CDR3 reads CASKLQGSSAEAFF. In nucleotides, the CDR3 is TGTGCCAGCAAGCTACAGGGAAGTAGTGCTGAAGCTTTCTTT.